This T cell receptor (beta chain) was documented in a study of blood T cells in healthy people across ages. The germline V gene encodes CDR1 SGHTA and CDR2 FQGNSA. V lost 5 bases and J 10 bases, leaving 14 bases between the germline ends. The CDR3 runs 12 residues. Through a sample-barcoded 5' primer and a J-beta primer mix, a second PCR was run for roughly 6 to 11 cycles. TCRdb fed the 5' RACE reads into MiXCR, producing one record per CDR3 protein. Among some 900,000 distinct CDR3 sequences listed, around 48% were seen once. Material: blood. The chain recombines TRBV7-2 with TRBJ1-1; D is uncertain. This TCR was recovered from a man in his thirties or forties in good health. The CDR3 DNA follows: TGTGCCAGCAGCCGAGCCGCCGAACGAGCTTTCTTT. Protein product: CASSRAAERAFF.